The 3 T cell receptor beta chains below were found in one sample sequenced in a study of blood T cell repertoires in COVID-19. Here immunoSEQ multiplex PCR was the method, and the copy in TCRdb shows in-frame clones only, minus some. The data show approximately 110,000 clones, 85% seen once. Sequencing was performed on peripheral blood. The receptors derive from a man aged 50 to 60 with acute or convalescent COVID-19.

The J gene is TRBJ1-6, the V gene TRBV4-1; TRBD1 aligns across 8 bases. Germline CDR1 is MGHRA and CDR2 is YSYEKL. V gave up 1 base and J gave up 10 bases; unmatched junction bases: 3. The CDR3 runs to 14 residues. CDR3 in amino acids: CASSQGTGNSPLHF. The CDR3, as DNA: TGCGCCAGCAGCCAAGGGACAGGGAACTCACCCCTCCACTTT.

The chain uses TRBV19 and TRBJ1-2; D is uncertain. Germline assignment: CDR1 LNHDA and CDR2 SQIVND (reference sequence). The CDR3 has 14 residues. The V end lost 1 base, the J end lost 3 bases, and 9 bases lay between the germline ends. The CDR3 nucleotides read TGTGCCAGTAGTATAGTCATGGCAGACTATGGCTACACCTTC. Its protein product is CASSIVMADYGYTF.

J is TRBJ2-4 and V is TRBV18, with D possibly TRBD1 on 6 matching bases. This CDR3 contains 14 residues. The V and J ends lost 1 base and 5 bases respectively, with 9 bases between them. The germline V gene has CDR1 KGHSH and CDR2 LQKENI. This CDR3 reads CASSPRQGQNIQYF. The CDR3 DNA sequence: TGTGCCAGCTCACCACGGCAGGGGCAAAACATTCAGTACTTC. Complete variable domain (other parts from reference TRBV18 and TRBJ2-4): NAGVMQNPRHLVRRRGQEARLRCSPMKGHSHVYWYRQLPEEGLKFMVYLQKENIIDESGMPKERFSAEFPKEGPSILRIQQVVRGDSAAYFCASSPRQGQNIQYFGAGTRLSVL.